The 17 T cell receptor beta chains given below trace back to one sample, sequenced in a study of blood T cell repertoires in COVID-19. The method was immunoSEQ multiplex PCR; TCRdb's version includes in-frame clones alone and lacks a portion of them. The table includes under 30,000 clones, about 88% detected once. Sequences were obtained from peripheral blood. These receptors all stem from a human donor with acute or convalescent COVID-19. The donor label of this sample is uncertain.

The rearrangement joins TRBV10-3 to TRBJ2-7, with D possibly being TRBD2 (5 bases). The V end was cut by 10 bases, the J end by 0 bases, with 16 bases between. The CDR3 consists of 14 residues. CDR1 ENHRY and CDR2 SYGVKD come from the germline V gene. The CDR3 DNA sequence: TGTGCCACCCATGGCGGGCCCCCCTCCTACGAGCAGTACTTC. As protein: CATHGGPPSYEQYF.

The gene calls are TRBV20-1 and TRBJ2-1; D not resolved. The germline CDR1 and CDR2 sequences are DFQATT and SNEGSKA (reference sequence). The CDR3 loop spans 11 amino acids. The V end lost 2 bases, the J end lost 9 bases, and 8 bases lay between the germline ends. Written as DNA, the CDR3 is TGCAGTGCTAGACAGTACCCTGAGCAGTTCTTC. It yields the protein CSARQYPEQFF.

Here the CDR3 DNA reads TGTGCCAGCAGCACGGCCGGGACAGGGATCAGCGAGCAGTACTTC. This gives the protein CASSTAGTGISEQYF. The chain employs TRBV7-2 and TRBJ2-7; 9 positions match TRBD1. The germline CDR1 and CDR2 sequences are SGHTA and FQGNSA. The length of the CDR3 is 15 residues. The V and J ends lost 5 bases and 6 bases, in that order; junction bases with no gene match: 11.

The chain couples TRBV27 to TRBJ2-5; D is perhaps TRBD1 (5 bases). This CDR3 comprises 14 residues. Germline lookup yields CDR1 MNHEY and CDR2 SMNVEV (reference sequence). V shed 3 bases and J shed 1 base, with 9 bases lying between them. Here the CDR3 DNA reads TGTGCCAGCAGTTTTGATAGGGGCCAAGAGACCCAGTACTTC. Translation: CASSFDRGQETQYF.

The gene calls are TRBV6-1 and TRBJ1-1; 7 bases map to TRBD1. The germline V gene encodes CDR1 MNHNS and CDR2 SASEGT. The CDR3 is 15 amino acids. Unmatched junction bases numbered 5, after V lost 3 bases and J lost 1 base. The CDR3 is CASSDPGQANTEAFF. DNA of the CDR3: TGTGCCAGCAGTGACCCAGGACAGGCGAACACTGAAGCTTTCTTT.

The chain links TRBV12-3 or TRBV12-4 to TRBJ2-5; D ambiguous. The CDR3 has 13 residues. The V end was cut by 6 bases, the J end by 3 bases, with 11 bases between. DNA of the CDR3: TGTGCCAGCAGCCCAGACTTTGAAGAGACCCAGTACTTC. This sequence encodes CASSPDFEETQYF.

The chain combines TRBV21-1 with TRBJ2-7; the DNA was not compared with TRBD2, the D call given in the table. TRBV21-1 is reported as a pseudogene. This CDR3 has 20 residues. The CDR3: CASSKDLMNRREGKGYEQYF. Written as DNA, the CDR3 is TGTGCCAGCAGCAAAGACCTGATGAATCGGCGGGAGGGCAAGGGGTACGAGCAGTACTTC.

The V gene is TRBV27, the J gene TRBJ2-2; TRBD2 is a possible D gene (6 bases). V lost 6 bases, J lost 7 bases, and 15 bases lay in between. The CDR3 spans 14 residues. CDR1 is MNHEY and CDR2 is SMNVEV in the germline V gene (reference sequence). CDR3 region: CASRGLAADGELFF. The CDR3 region has the DNA TGTGCCAGCAGGGGATTAGCGGCCGACGGGGAGCTGTTTTTT.

This clone was observed once. The chain recombines TRBV25-1 with TRBJ2-1, with D possibly TRBD2 on 7 matching bases. Germline loops: CDR1 MGHDK, CDR2 SYGVNS. Trimming took 1 base from V and 1 from J, leaving 17 bases between them. This CDR3 spans 18 amino acids. The CDR3 sequence: CASSELGGSGTSYNEQFF. The CDR3 DNA sequence: TGTGCCAGCAGTGAATTGGGGGGCAGCGGGACTTCCTACAATGAGCAGTTCTTC.

This clone was seen once. This chain uses TRBV2 with TRBJ2-3, with D uncertain. The CDR3 length is 11 residues. V lost 3 bases to trimming and J lost 13 bases, with 11 bases between them. Germline CDR1 is SNHLY and CDR2 is FYNNEI. In nucleotides, the CDR3 is TGTGCCAGCAGTGAGGGCCTTATAAAGTATTTT. This sequence encodes CASSEGLIKYF.

This sequence joins TRBV18 and TRBJ2-3; 8 bases agree with TRBD2. CDR1 KGHSH and CDR2 LQKENI come from the germline V gene. The CDR3 contains 15 residues. Unmatched junction bases numbered 5, after V lost 3 bases and J lost 3 bases. The CDR3 here is CASSPGAGVTDTQYF. The CDR3, as DNA: TGTGCCAGCTCACCGGGAGCGGGAGTAACAGATACGCAGTATTTT. The full variable domain, its missing parts supplied by reference TRBV18 and TRBJ2-3, is NAGVMQNPRHLVRRRGQEARLRCSPMKGHSHVYWYRQLPEEGLKFMVYLQKENIIDESGMPKERFSAEFPKEGPSILRIQQVVRGDSAAYFCASSPGAGVTDTQYFGPGTRLTVL.

This chain uses TRBV5-4 with TRBJ2-7, with 8 bases matching TRBD2. CDR1 is SGHNT and CDR2 is YYREEE in the germline V gene (reference sequence). The CDR3 runs to 14 residues. The junction had 8 bases not matched to a gene; V was cut back by 5 bases and J by 4 bases. The CDR3 protein is CASSQRGPPYEQYF. For the CDR3, the DNA is TGTGCCAGCAGTCAGCGGGGGCCCCCATACGAGCAGTACTTC.

V usage is TRBV6-6 and J usage is TRBJ2-3, with 8 bases that match TRBD2. This CDR3 has 16 residues. Germline trimming cut 5 bases from V and 3 bases from J; bases unmatched to any gene: 10. Germline V lookup: CDR1 MNHNY, CDR2 SVGAGI (reference sequence). The CDR3 DNA reads as TGTGCCAGCAGTCCTACACCGGGACTAGAGACAGATACGCAGTATTTT. Protein sequence: CASSPTPGLETDTQYF.

The V and J genes are TRBV27 and TRBJ1-6; D may be TRBD1 (5 bases). V was trimmed by 8 bases and J by 10 bases, leaving 15 bases between them. This CDR3 has 13 amino acids. The germline gives CDR1 MNHEY, CDR2 SMNVEV (reference sequence). The CDR3 DNA sequence: TGTGCCAGCGCCGGGACTCCCCAATCACCCCTCCACTTT. Protein sequence: CASAGTPQSPLHF.

The CDR3 DNA reads TGTGCCAGCAGCTTAGTTGGGACTATCGGGGAGCTGTTTTTT. Its translation is CASSLVGTIGELFF. This chain connects TRBV7-2 to TRBJ2-2, with 7 bases that match TRBD2. The CDR3 contains 14 residues. Trimming took 1 base from V and 7 from J; bases not matched to a gene: 3. Germline V gene lookup returns CDR1 SGHTA and CDR2 FQGNSA.

The chain joins TRBV19 to TRBJ1-2, with TRBD1 as a possible D gene (6 bases). V gave up 5 bases and J gave up 8 bases, with 18 bases separating them. Germline CDR1 is LNHDA and CDR2 is SQIVND (reference sequence). This CDR3 comprises 14 residues. Here the CDR3 DNA reads TGTGCCAGTAGTCCCAACGCGGGGGCGAGGGGCTACACCTTC. Translation: CASSPNAGARGYTF.

V and J are TRBV21-1 and TRBJ2-7; TRBD2, the D gene given by the table, was not confirmed from the DNA. TRBV21-1 has pseudogene status. CDR3 length: 9 amino acids. CDR3 bases: TGTGCCAGCAGCCCCCCTGAGTACTTC. It is translated as CASSPPEYF.